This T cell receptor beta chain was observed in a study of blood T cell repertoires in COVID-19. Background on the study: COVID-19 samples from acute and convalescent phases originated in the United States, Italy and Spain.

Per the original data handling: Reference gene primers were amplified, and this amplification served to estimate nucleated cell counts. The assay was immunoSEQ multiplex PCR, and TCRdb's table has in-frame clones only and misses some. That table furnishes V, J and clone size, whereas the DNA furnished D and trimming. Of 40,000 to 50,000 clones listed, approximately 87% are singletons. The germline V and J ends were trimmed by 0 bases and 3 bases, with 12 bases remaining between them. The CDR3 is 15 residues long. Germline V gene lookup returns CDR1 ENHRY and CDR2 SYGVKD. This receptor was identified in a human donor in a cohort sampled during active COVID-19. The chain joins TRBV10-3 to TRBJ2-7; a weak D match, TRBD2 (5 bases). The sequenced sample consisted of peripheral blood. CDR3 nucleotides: TGTGCCATCAGTGAGTCTTCCAGCGGTGACTACGAGCAGTACTTC. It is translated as CAISESSSGDYEQYF.